This is a list of T cell receptor beta chains from one sample in a study of CXCR3-negative and CXCR3-positive naive CD8 T cells. Each CDR3 protein gets one entry in TCRdb, which reprocessed the 5' RACE reads and gives no DNA. Its table records about 120,000 distinct CDR3 sequences. The source material was naive CXCR3+ CD8+ T cells from blood. The receptor source for this set is a human donor in good health. Some clones in this sample may be carry-over from other donors' samples. Each CDR3 is given with its conserved first and last residue. The order of the fields is V gene, J gene, CDR3 protein.

V gene: TRBV20-1
J gene: TRBJ2-2
CDR3 protein: CSARDGSGDTGELFF

V gene: TRBV28
J gene: TRBJ2-1
CDR3 protein: CASRLTGRDEQFF

V gene: TRBV28
J gene: TRBJ1-5
CDR3 protein: CAARDRAYQPQHF

V gene: TRBV6-5
J gene: TRBJ1-1
CDR3 protein: CASSGEGLAFF

V gene: TRBV4-2
J gene: TRBJ2-7
CDR3 protein: CASSQAAAGSSYEQYF

V gene: TRBV28
J gene: TRBJ1-2
CDR3 protein: CASRERGQGLNGYTF

V gene: TRBV7-9
J gene: TRBJ2-5
CDR3 protein: CASSYRDGREETQYF

V gene: TRBV7-9
J gene: TRBJ2-5
CDR3 protein: CASSSEKETQYF

V gene: TRBV5-5
J gene: TRBJ2-7
CDR3 protein: CASSLGLSEQYF

V gene: TRBV7-9
J gene: TRBJ2-7
CDR3 protein: CASSGKDRAYEQYF

V gene: TRBV13
J gene: TRBJ1-6
CDR3 protein: CASSLGRGPPLHF

V gene: TRBV25-1
J gene: TRBJ2-1
CDR3 protein: CASSEALLHLNEQFF

V gene: TRBV10-3
J gene: TRBJ2-7
CDR3 protein: CAISESGQGHEQYF

V gene: TRBV5-4
J gene: TRBJ2-2
CDR3 protein: CASSLALGPNTGELFF

V gene: TRBV4-3
J gene: TRBJ2-7
CDR3 protein: CASSQGTLDREYEQYF

V gene: TRBV4-1
J gene: TRBJ2-7
CDR3 protein: CASSQVSGSSYEQYF

V gene: TRBV12-3/TRBV12-4
J gene: TRBJ2-1
CDR3 protein: CASSFERGLVDEQFF

V gene: TRBV4-1
J gene: TRBJ2-7
CDR3 protein: CASSQAVSYEQYF

V gene: TRBV11-2
J gene: TRBJ2-5
CDR3 protein: CASSFLGVETQYF

V gene: TRBV6-2/TRBV6-3
J gene: TRBJ2-2
CDR3 protein: CASSLSLGTGELFF

V gene: TRBV4-3
J gene: TRBJ2-1
CDR3 protein: CASSQDLAGGHNEQFF

V gene: TRBV5-1
J gene: TRBJ2-5
CDR3 protein: CASSRLETQYF

V gene: TRBV7-8
J gene: TRBJ2-7
CDR3 protein: CASSLLAGASSYEQYF

V gene: TRBV7-6
J gene: TRBJ2-1
CDR3 protein: CASSLVGVDEQFF

V gene: TRBV11-2
J gene: TRBJ2-1
CDR3 protein: CASSLGWRGKYNEQFF

V gene: TRBV12-3/TRBV12-4
J gene: TRBJ1-3
CDR3 protein: CASSPPGTGVNLRNTIYF

V gene: TRBV6-4
J gene: TRBJ2-3
CDR3 protein: CASSRGLADTDTQYF

V gene: TRBV11-3
J gene: TRBJ2-1
CDR3 protein: CASKARPDDEQFF

V gene: TRBV30
J gene: TRBJ1-5
CDR3 protein: CAWSALDGNQPQHF

V gene: TRBV21-1
J gene: TRBJ2-1
CDR3 protein: CASSTWTGPGQFF

V gene: TRBV5-1
J gene: TRBJ2-7
CDR3 protein: CASSLGTANYEQYF

V gene: TRBV7-9
J gene: TRBJ2-1
CDR3 protein: CASTVAGQNINEQFF

V gene: TRBV19
J gene: TRBJ2-3
CDR3 protein: CASSLRDSRTDTQYF

V gene: TRBV7-3
J gene: TRBJ2-5
CDR3 protein: CASSLGLAGSETQYF